What follows are 15 T cell receptor beta chains derived from one specimen sequenced in a study of cytomegalovirus exposure and HLA in healthy donors. PCR amplification relied on 60 Vbeta primers (plus 13 Jbeta primers). The assay was immunoSEQ multiplex PCR, and TCRdb's table has in-frame clones only and misses some. The top ten clones hold roughly 2.9% of a sample with more than 120,000 clones, 75% to 90% of them seen once. Material: PBMCs. These receptors were obtained from a woman aged 25 to 39 in good health and CMV-seronegative.

The chain carries TRBV2 and TRBJ2-1, with TRBD2 matching 13 bases. CDR1 SNHLY and CDR2 FYNNEI come from the germline V gene. The CDR3 runs to 16 residues. V gave up 1 base and J gave up 4 bases; unmatched junction bases: 1. CDR3: CASSEGGLAGYNEQFF. In nucleotides, the CDR3 is TGTGCCAGCAGTGAAGGGGGACTAGCGGGGTACAATGAGCAGTTCTTC.

The rearrangement uses TRBV19 and TRBJ1-2; 11 bases fit TRBD1. CDR1 is LNHDA and CDR2 is SQIVND in the germline V gene (reference sequence). The length of the CDR3 is 14 residues. V shed 9 bases, J shed 4 bases, and the junction held 7 bases outside the gene matches. In DNA, the CDR3 is TGTGCCAGCCCAAGGACAGGGGGCGCCTATGGCTACACCTTC. The encoded protein is CASPRTGGAYGYTF.

This clone was detected a few times. The chain carries TRBV6-1 and TRBJ2-1; no reliable D call. The CDR3 has 15 residues. Trimming removed 3 bases from V and 0 bases from J, with 9 bases in between. Per germline, CDR1 MNHNS and CDR2 SASEGT. The CDR3 sequence: CASSDTASSYNEQFF. CDR3 nucleotides: TGTGCCAGCAGTGACACGGCTAGCTCCTACAATGAGCAGTTCTTC.

This clone showed up just a few times. The rearrangement links TRBV6-1 to TRBJ2-1, with 7 bases fitting TRBD1. V lost 0 bases to trimming and J lost 7 bases; unmatched junction nucleotides: 9. Germline assignment: CDR1 MNHNS and CDR2 SASEGT. This CDR3 has 16 amino acids. Written as DNA, the CDR3 is TGTGCCAGCAGTGAAGCGCTGTACAGGGGAAGGAATGAGCAGTTCTTC. It yields the protein CASSEALYRGRNEQFF.

The chain is built from TRBV4-3 and TRBJ2-7; possibly TRBD2 for D (5 bases). V gave up 2 bases and J gave up 3 bases, with 11 bases separating them. CDR3 length equals 14 residues. Per germline, CDR1 LGHNA and CDR2 YSLEER. CDR3: CASSQSRASYEQYF. The CDR3 DNA is TGCGCCAGCAGCCAATCGCGGGCTAGCTACGAGCAGTACTTC.

Only a few counts were recorded for this clone. The gene calls are TRBV29-1 and TRBJ2-7, with TRBD2 matching 8 bases. The CDR3 contains 13 residues. With 7 bases clipped from V and 7 bases from J, the junction kept 12 bases outside the gene matches. The germline CDR1 and CDR2 sequences are SQVTM and ANQGSEA. The CDR3 spells CSATGGVGTEQYF. The CDR3 coding sequence is TGCAGCGCCACCGGGGGGGTAGGAACGGAGCAGTACTTC.

The V gene is TRBV19, the J gene TRBJ2-5, with a weak D call TRBD1 (5 bases). This CDR3 is 13 amino acids long. The V and J ends lost 2 bases and 5 bases respectively, with 9 bases between them. Germline V gives CDR1 LNHDA, CDR2 SQIVND (reference sequence). CDR3 nucleotides: TGTGCCAGTAGTATATCAGGGATCGAGACCCAGTACTTC. It yields the protein CASSISGIETQYF.

The J gene is TRBJ1-4, the V gene TRBV19, with TRBD1 matching over 8 bases. This CDR3 spans 15 amino acids. Germline CDR1 is LNHDA and CDR2 is SQIVND (reference sequence). Trimming removed 6 bases from V and 0 bases from J; junction bases left unmatched: 3. For the CDR3, the DNA is TGTGCCAGTAGCCGGGACAGGCCAACTAATGAAAAACTGTTTTTT. Its translation: CASSRDRPTNEKLFF.

This clone appeared a few times. The chain uses TRBV5-1 and TRBJ2-2; TRBD1 matches 10 bases. This CDR3 is built from 15 residues. Looked up from germline, CDR1 is SGHRS and CDR2 is YFSETQ. The ends lost 4 bases at V and 4 bases at J; junction bases unmatched: 4. CDR3 DNA: TGCGCCAGCAGCATCCGGGACAGGGGCACCGGGGAGCTGTTTTTT. Translated, it gives CASSIRDRGTGELFF.

The gene calls are TRBV18 and TRBJ2-5, with 7 bases fitting TRBD2. Germline CDR1 and CDR2: KGHSH and LQKENI. The CDR3 loop spans 16 amino acids. V gave up 2 bases and J gave up 0 bases; unmatched junction bases: 6. The CDR3 loop reads CASSPVRSGDQETQYF. The CDR3 coding sequence is TGTGCCAGCTCACCAGTCCGAAGCGGGGACCAAGAGACCCAGTACTTC.

The rearrangement uses TRBV4-3 and TRBJ2-1, with 8 bases aligning to TRBD2. CDR1 and CDR2 (germline): LGHNA, YSLEER. The CDR3 covers 11 residues. With 11 bases clipped from V and 10 bases from J, the junction kept 7 bases outside the gene matches. The CDR3 DNA is TGCGCCGCGGGGGGCGGGGTGGAGCAGTTCTTC. It translates to CAAGGGVEQFF.

This sequence joins TRBV6-4 and TRBJ2-2, with 8 bases identical to TRBD1. With 0 bases clipped from V and 3 bases from J, the junction kept 3 bases outside the gene matches. Germline loops: CDR1 MRHNA, CDR2 SNTAGT. The CDR3 is 16 amino acids. CDR3 in amino acids: CASSDSKQGDTGELFF. CDR3 sequence (DNA): TGTGCCAGCAGTGACTCGAAACAGGGGGACACCGGGGAGCTGTTTTTT.

In nucleotides, the CDR3 is TGTGCCAGCAGCTATGGACAGGTCTTCACAGATACGCAGTATTTT. It encodes CASSYGQVFTDTQYF. The V call is TRBV7-9, the J call TRBJ2-3, with 7 bases identical to TRBD1. This CDR3 contains 15 residues. Germline V gene sequence: CDR1 SEHNR, CDR2 FQNEAQ (reference sequence). J lost 2 bases, V lost 4 bases, and 6 bases had no gene match. The variable domain in full, with the rest retrieved from reference TRBV7-9 and TRBJ2-3, is DTGVSQNPRHKITKRGQNVTFRCDPISEHNRLYWYRQTLGQGPEFLTYFQNEAQLEKSRLLSDRFSAERPKGSFSTLEIQRTEQGDSAMYLCASSYGQVFTDTQYFGPGTRLTVL.

In its sample, this clone was seen a few times. This chain uses TRBV19 with TRBJ1-4, with D possibly being TRBD1 (5 bases). The CDR3 totals 16 residues. The V gene lost 0 bases and the J gene lost 3 bases, with 11 bases spanning the gap. Germline V gene data show CDR1 as LNHDA and CDR2 as SQIVND (reference sequence). The DNA for the CDR3 is TGTGCCAGTAGTATAGACCCCGGACAAGCTAATGAAAAACTGTTTTTT. It encodes CASSIDPGQANEKLFF.

The chain combines TRBV13 with TRBJ2-4; a weak D match, TRBD2 (5 bases). V was clipped by 5 bases and J by 4 bases, with 24 bases between them. Germline V gives CDR1 PRHDT, CDR2 FYEKMQ (reference sequence). The CDR3 is made up of 18 amino acids. CDR3 region: CASSQSGFNDGVKNIQYF. The CDR3 region has the DNA TGTGCCAGCAGCCAAAGCGGATTCAACGATGGAGTTAAAAACATTCAGTACTTC.